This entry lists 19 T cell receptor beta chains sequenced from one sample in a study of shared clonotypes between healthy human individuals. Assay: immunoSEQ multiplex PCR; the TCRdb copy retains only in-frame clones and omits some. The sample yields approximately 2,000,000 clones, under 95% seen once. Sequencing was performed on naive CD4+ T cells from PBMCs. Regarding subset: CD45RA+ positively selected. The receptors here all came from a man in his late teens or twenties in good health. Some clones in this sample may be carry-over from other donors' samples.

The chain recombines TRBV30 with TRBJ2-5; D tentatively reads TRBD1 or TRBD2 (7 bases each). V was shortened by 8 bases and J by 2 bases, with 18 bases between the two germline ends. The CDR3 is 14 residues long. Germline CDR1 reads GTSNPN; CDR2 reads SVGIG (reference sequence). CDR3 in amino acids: CAGKRDSSQETQYF. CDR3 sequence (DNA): TGTGCCGGAAAGCGGGACAGCAGTCAAGAGACCCAGTACTTC.

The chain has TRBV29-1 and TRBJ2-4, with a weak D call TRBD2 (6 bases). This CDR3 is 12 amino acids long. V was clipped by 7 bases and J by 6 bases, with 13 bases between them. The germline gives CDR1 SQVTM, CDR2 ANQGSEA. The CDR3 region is CSANLGGNIQYF. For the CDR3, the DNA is TGCAGCGCGAACCTGGGGGGAAACATTCAGTACTTC. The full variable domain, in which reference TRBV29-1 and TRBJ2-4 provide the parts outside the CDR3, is SAVISQKPSRDICQRGTSLTIQCQVDSQVTMMFWYRQQPGQSLTLIATANQGSEATYESGFVIDKFPISRPNLTFSTLTVSNMSPEDSSIYLCSANLGGNIQYFGAGTRLSVL.

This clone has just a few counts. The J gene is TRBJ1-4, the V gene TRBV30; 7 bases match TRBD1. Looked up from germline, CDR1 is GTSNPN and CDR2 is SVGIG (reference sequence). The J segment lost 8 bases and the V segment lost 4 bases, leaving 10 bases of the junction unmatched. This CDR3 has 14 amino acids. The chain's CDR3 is CAWNQPGGREKLFF. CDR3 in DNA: TGTGCCTGGAATCAGCCAGGGGGGAGAGAAAAACTGTTTTTT.

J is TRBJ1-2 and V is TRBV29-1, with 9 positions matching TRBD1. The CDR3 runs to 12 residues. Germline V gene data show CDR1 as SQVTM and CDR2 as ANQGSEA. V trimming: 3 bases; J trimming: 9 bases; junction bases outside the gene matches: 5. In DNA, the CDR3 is TGCAGCGTTGATAGGGGACAGGGACGCTACACCTTC. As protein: CSVDRGQGRYTF.

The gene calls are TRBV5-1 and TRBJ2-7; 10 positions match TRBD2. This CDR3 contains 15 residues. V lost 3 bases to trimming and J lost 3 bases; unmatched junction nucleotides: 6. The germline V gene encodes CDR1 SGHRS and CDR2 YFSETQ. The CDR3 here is CASSSGLAENYEQYF. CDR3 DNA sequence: TGCGCCAGCAGCTCAGGACTAGCGGAGAACTACGAGCAGTACTTC. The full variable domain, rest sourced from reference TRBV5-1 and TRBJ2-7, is KAGVTQTPRYLIKTRGQQVTLSCSPISGHRSVSWYQQTPGQGLQFLFEYFSETQRNKGNFPGRFSGRQFSNSRSEMNVSTLELGDSALYLCASSSGLAENYEQYFGPGTRLTVT.

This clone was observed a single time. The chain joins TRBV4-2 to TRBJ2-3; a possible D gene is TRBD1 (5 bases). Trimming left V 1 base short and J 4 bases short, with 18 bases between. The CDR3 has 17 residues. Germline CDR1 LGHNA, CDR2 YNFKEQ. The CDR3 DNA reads TGTGCCAGCAGCCAAGGCGCGGCAGGGCACGTCCCAGATACGCAGTATTTT. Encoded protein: CASSQGAAGHVPDTQYF.

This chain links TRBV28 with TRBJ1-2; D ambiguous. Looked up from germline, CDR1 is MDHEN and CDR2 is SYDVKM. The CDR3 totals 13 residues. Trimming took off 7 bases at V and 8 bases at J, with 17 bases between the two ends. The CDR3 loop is CASTPASMRGYTF. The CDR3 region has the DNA TGTGCCAGCACTCCGGCATCCATGAGGGGCTACACCTTC.

The CDR3 DNA reads TGTGCCACCTGCTTTCTAGCTGTAGATACGCAGTATTTT. Translated: CATCFLAVDTQYF. The genes are TRBV7-2 and TRBJ2-3; perhaps TRBD2 as D (5 bases). The CDR3 runs 13 residues. Germline CDR1 and CDR2: SGHTA and FQGNSA. Trimming stripped 10 bases from V and 5 bases from J, with 16 bases between.

CDR3 sequence (DNA): TGTGCCAGCAGCACGGGACAGGGAAATGGTGGCTACACCTTC. It encodes CASSTGQGNGGYTF. The chain recombines TRBV5-4 with TRBJ1-2, with 9 bases aligning to TRBD1. From germline, CDR1 is SGHNT and CDR2 YYREEE (reference sequence). The ends lost 4 bases at V and 7 bases at J; junction bases unmatched: 8. This CDR3 has 14 residues.

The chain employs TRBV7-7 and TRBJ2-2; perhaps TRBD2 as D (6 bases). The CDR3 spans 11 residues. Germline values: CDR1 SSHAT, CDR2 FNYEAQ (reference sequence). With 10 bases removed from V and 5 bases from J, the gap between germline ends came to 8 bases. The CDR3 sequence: CAIAGTGELFF. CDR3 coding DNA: TGTGCCATTGCGGGAACCGGGGAGCTGTTTTTT.

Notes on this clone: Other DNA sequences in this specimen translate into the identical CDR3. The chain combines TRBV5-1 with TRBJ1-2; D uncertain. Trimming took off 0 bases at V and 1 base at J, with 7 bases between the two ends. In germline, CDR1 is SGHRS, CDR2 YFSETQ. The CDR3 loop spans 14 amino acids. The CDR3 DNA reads TGCGCCAGCAGCTTGGTTGGGGATAACTATGGCTACACCTTC. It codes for CASSLVGDNYGYTF. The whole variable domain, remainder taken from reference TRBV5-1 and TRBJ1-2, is KAGVTQTPRYLIKTRGQQVTLSCSPISGHRSVSWYQQTPGQGLQFLFEYFSETQRNKGNFPGRFSGRQFSNSRSEMNVSTLELGDSALYLCASSLVGDNYGYTFGSGTRLTVV.

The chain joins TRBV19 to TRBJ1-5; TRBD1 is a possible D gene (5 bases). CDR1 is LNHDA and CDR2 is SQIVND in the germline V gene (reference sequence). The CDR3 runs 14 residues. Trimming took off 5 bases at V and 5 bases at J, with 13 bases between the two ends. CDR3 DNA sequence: TGTGCCAGTAGTTCAGGGTGGGGGGATCAGCCCCAGCATTTT. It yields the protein CASSSGWGDQPQHF.

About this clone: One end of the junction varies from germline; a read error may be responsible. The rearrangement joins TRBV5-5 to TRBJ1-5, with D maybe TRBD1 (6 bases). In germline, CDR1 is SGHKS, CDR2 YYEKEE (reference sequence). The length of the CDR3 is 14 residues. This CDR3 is CASSPQGRNQPQHF. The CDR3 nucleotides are TGTGCCAGCAGCCCCCAGGGGCGAAATCAGCCCCAACATTTT.

This CDR3 is CASSFGLEGGEQFF. The CDR3 DNA follows: TGTGCCAGCAGCTTTGGGCTTGAGGGTGGGGAGCAGTTCTTC. This rearrangement joins TRBV7-2 to TRBJ2-1; D is perhaps TRBD2 (5 bases). CDR3 length equals 14 residues. The V gene's germline CDR1 is SGHTA and CDR2 FQGNSA. Trimming took off 3 bases at V and 10 bases at J, with 16 bases between the two ends.

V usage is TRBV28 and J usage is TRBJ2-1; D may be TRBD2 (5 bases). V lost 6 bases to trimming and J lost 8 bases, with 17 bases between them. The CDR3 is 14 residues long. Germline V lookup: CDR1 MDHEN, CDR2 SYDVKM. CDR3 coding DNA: TGTGCCAGCAGCCCTGGAGCGGTCCCCCATGAGCAGTTCTTC. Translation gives CASSPGAVPHEQFF.

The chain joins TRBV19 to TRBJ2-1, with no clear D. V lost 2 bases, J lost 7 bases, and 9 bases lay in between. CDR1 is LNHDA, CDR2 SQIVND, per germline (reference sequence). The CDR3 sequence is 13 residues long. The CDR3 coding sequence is TGTGCCAGTAGTATAACTCTAACGAATGAGCAGTTCTTC. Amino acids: CASSITLTNEQFF.

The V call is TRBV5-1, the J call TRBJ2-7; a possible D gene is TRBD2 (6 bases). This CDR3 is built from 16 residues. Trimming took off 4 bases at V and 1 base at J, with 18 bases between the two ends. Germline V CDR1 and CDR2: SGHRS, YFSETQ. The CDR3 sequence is CASSVGGADESYEQYF. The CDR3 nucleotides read TGCGCCAGCAGCGTAGGCGGGGCAGACGAATCCTACGAGCAGTACTTC.

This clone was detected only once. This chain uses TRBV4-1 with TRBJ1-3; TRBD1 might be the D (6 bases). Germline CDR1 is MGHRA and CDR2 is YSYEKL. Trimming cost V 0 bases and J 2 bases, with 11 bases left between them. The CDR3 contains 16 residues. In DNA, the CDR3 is TGCGCCAGCAGCCAAGATATGGGGGCTACTGGAAACACCATATATTTT. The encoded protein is CASSQDMGATGNTIYF.

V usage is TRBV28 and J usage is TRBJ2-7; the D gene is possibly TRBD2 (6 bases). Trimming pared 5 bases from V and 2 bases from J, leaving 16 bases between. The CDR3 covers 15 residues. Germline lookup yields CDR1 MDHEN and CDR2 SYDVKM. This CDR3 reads CASSTPGLSTYEQYF. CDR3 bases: TGTGCCAGCAGTACCCCGGGACTCTCTACCTACGAGCAGTACTTC.